This is a list of T cell receptor beta chains from one sample in a study of cytomegalovirus exposure and HLA in healthy donors. This table comes from immunoSEQ multiplex PCR, and its TCRdb copy is limited to in-frame clones, with some not included. The data show roughly 240,000 clones, 82% seen once. The sequenced material came from PBMCs. The receptors here all came from a woman aged 40 to 49 in good health and CMV-seropositive. CDR3s include the opening cysteine and the closing phenylalanine or tryptophan. A D gene is named only where the DNA matches it firmly. A row's size may be missing; if present it is once, few, many or a size class.

D gene: NA
clone size: NA
V gene: TRBV19
J gene: TRBJ1-3
CDR3 protein: CASSDTGNTIYF
CDR3 DNA: TGTGCCAGTTCCGACACTGGAAACACCATATATTTT

D gene: NA
clone size: NA
V gene: TRBV15
J gene: TRBJ2-5
CDR3 protein: CATSRGPRETQYF
CDR3 DNA: TGTGCCACCAGCAGAGGACCCCGGGAAACCCAGTACTTC

D gene: TRBD1
clone size: NA
V gene: TRBV19
J gene: TRBJ1-2
CDR3 protein: CASSKGQTNYGYTF
CDR3 DNA: TGTGCCAGTAGTAAGGGACAGACTAACTATGGCTACACCTTC

D gene: NA
clone size: once
V gene: TRBV4-3
J gene: TRBJ2-5
CDR3 protein: CASSQDAPLGKTQYF
CDR3 DNA: TGCGCCAGCAGCCAAGATGCCCCCCTAGGAAAGACCCAGTACTTC

D gene: TRBD2
clone size: NA
V gene: TRBV19
J gene: TRBJ2-7
CDR3 protein: CASTQRASGTNYEQYF
CDR3 DNA: TGTGCCAGTACCCAGAGGGCTAGCGGGACCAACTACGAGCAGTACTTC

D gene: NA
clone size: NA
V gene: TRBV9
J gene: TRBJ2-7
CDR3 protein: CASSRGQNYEQYF
CDR3 DNA: TGTGCCAGCAGCCGAGGACAGAACTACGAGCAGTACTTC

D gene: NA
clone size: NA
V gene: TRBV27
J gene: TRBJ2-2
CDR3 protein: CASSLFAGELFF
CDR3 DNA: TGTGCCAGCAGTTTATTCGCCGGGGAGCTGTTTTTT

D gene: NA
clone size: NA
V gene: TRBV4-2
J gene: TRBJ1-2
CDR3 protein: CASSQPDREGYGYTF
CDR3 DNA: TGTGCCAGCAGCCAGCCTGACCGGGAGGGGTATGGCTACACCTTC

D gene: NA
clone size: NA
V gene: TRBV10-3
J gene: TRBJ1-5
CDR3 protein: CAISESDSGGSNQPQHF
CDR3 DNA: TGTGCCATCAGTGAGTCCGACTCCGGAGGGTCTAATCAGCCCCAGCATTTT

D gene: NA
clone size: NA
V gene: TRBV6-1
J gene: TRBJ1-1
CDR3 protein: CASSDGRARTEAFF
CDR3 DNA: TGTGCCAGCAGTGACGGCAGGGCGAGAACTGAAGCTTTCTTT

D gene: TRBD1
clone size: NA
V gene: TRBV27
J gene: TRBJ1-2
CDR3 protein: CASSLGTGRNYGYTF
CDR3 DNA: TGTGCCAGCAGTTTGGGGACAGGGAGGAACTATGGCTACACCTTC

D gene: TRBD2
clone size: NA
V gene: TRBV6-4
J gene: TRBJ2-3
CDR3 protein: CASSESPSGDTQYF
CDR3 DNA: TGTGCCAGCAGTGAAAGCCCTAGCGGTGATACGCAGTATTTT

D gene: NA
clone size: NA
V gene: TRBV21-1
J gene: TRBJ2-7
CDR3 protein: CASSKVTQKSSYEQYF
CDR3 DNA: TGTGCCAGCAGCAAAGTAACCCAGAAAAGCTCCTACGAGCAGTACTTC

D gene: NA
clone size: NA
V gene: TRBV7-9
J gene: TRBJ2-5
CDR3 protein: CASSLVLGPGETQYF
CDR3 DNA: TGTGCCAGCAGCTTAGTTCTGGGCCCGGGGGAGACCCAGTACTTC

D gene: TRBD2
clone size: NA
V gene: TRBV14
J gene: TRBJ2-1
CDR3 protein: CASSQGLAGYNEQFF
CDR3 DNA: TGTGCCAGCAGCCAAGGACTAGCGGGGTACAATGAGCAGTTCTTC

D gene: NA
clone size: NA
V gene: TRBV4-2
J gene: TRBJ2-5
CDR3 protein: CASSQGREGETQYF
CDR3 DNA: TGTGCCAGCAGCCAGGGGCGGGAAGGAGAGACCCAGTACTTC

D gene: NA
clone size: NA
V gene: TRBV6-5
J gene: TRBJ1-2
CDR3 protein: CASSYSNGGSYTF
CDR3 DNA: TGTGCCAGCAGTTACTCGAACGGCGGTAGCTACACCTTC

D gene: TRBD1
clone size: NA
V gene: TRBV4-3
J gene: TRBJ1-5
CDR3 protein: CASSQDEDRGQQPQHF
CDR3 DNA: TGCGCCAGCAGCCAAGATGAAGACAGGGGGCAACAGCCCCAGCATTTT

D gene: TRBD1
clone size: once
V gene: TRBV5-1
J gene: TRBJ2-1
CDR3 protein: CASSFTPGQGSNEQFF
CDR3 DNA: TGCGCCAGCAGCTTCACACCGGGACAGGGGTCGAATGAGCAGTTCTTC

D gene: NA
clone size: NA
V gene: TRBV6-6
J gene: TRBJ2-7
CDR3 protein: CASSYSQSYEQYF
CDR3 DNA: TGTGCCAGCAGTTACAGTCAGTCCTACGAGCAGTACTTC

D gene: TRBD1
clone size: NA
V gene: TRBV9
J gene: TRBJ2-1
CDR3 protein: CASSARDRDEQFF
CDR3 DNA: TGTGCCAGCAGCGCCCGGGACAGGGATGAGCAGTTCTTC

D gene: NA
clone size: once
V gene: TRBV9
J gene: TRBJ2-6
CDR3 protein: CASTPGVRGEAPGANVLTF
CDR3 DNA: TGTGCCAGCACACCAGGGGTGAGGGGAGAAGCCCCTGGGGCCAACGTCCTGACTTTC

D gene: TRBD2
clone size: NA
V gene: TRBV11-2
J gene: TRBJ2-7
CDR3 protein: CASLPGASGRFEQYF
CDR3 DNA: TGTGCCAGCCTCCCCGGGGCTAGCGGGAGGTTCGAGCAGTACTTC

D gene: TRBD1
clone size: NA
V gene: TRBV15
J gene: TRBJ1-6
CDR3 protein: CATGPTTGVNSPLHF
CDR3 DNA: TGTGCCACCGGGCCTACGACAGGGGTTAATTCACCCCTCCACTTT

D gene: NA
clone size: NA
V gene: TRBV19
J gene: TRBJ1-1
CDR3 protein: CASDLGGTEAFF
CDR3 DNA: TGTGCCAGCGACTTGGGGGGGACTGAAGCTTTCTTT

D gene: TRBD2
clone size: NA
V gene: TRBV4-3
J gene: TRBJ2-3
CDR3 protein: CASSLAGGITSTDTQYF
CDR3 DNA: TGCGCCAGCAGCCTAGCGGGGGGGATTACTAGCACAGATACGCAGTATTTT

D gene: NA
clone size: NA
V gene: TRBV5-4
J gene: TRBJ2-7
CDR3 protein: CASSLASDEQYF
CDR3 DNA: TGTGCCAGCAGCTTGGCAAGCGACGAGCAGTACTTC

D gene: TRBD1
clone size: NA
V gene: TRBV10-3
J gene: TRBJ2-2
CDR3 protein: CAISFTGTGNTGELFF
CDR3 DNA: TGTGCCATCAGTTTTACCGGGACAGGGAACACCGGGGAGCTGTTTTTT

D gene: TRBD1
clone size: NA
V gene: TRBV18
J gene: TRBJ2-2
CDR3 protein: CASSPSGTGNTGELFF
CDR3 DNA: TGTGCCAGCTCACCATCTGGGACAGGGAACACCGGGGAGCTGTTTTTT

D gene: NA
clone size: NA
V gene: TRBV4-1
J gene: TRBJ1-2
CDR3 protein: CASSQGSTVYGYTF
CDR3 DNA: TGCGCCAGCAGCCAAGGGTCAACAGTATACGGCTACACCTTC

D gene: NA
clone size: NA
V gene: TRBV29-1
J gene: TRBJ1-2
CDR3 protein: CSVATARDMGYTF
CDR3 DNA: TGCAGCGTGGCGACAGCCCGGGACATGGGCTACACCTTC

D gene: TRBD1
clone size: NA
V gene: TRBV27
J gene: TRBJ1-5
CDR3 protein: CASSSLRGHQPQHF
CDR3 DNA: TGTGCCAGCAGTTCTCTCAGGGGGCATCAGCCCCAGCATTTT

D gene: NA
clone size: few
V gene: TRBV6-5
J gene: TRBJ2-7
CDR3 protein: CASSDNYEQYF
CDR3 DNA: TGTGCCAGCAGTGACAACTACGAGCAGTACTTC

D gene: TRBD1
clone size: NA
V gene: TRBV2
J gene: TRBJ1-4
CDR3 protein: CASSVDRPITSGKLFF
CDR3 DNA: TGTGCCAGCAGTGTGGACAGGCCGATTACTTCGGGGAAACTGTTTTTT

D gene: TRBD1
clone size: NA
V gene: TRBV7-7
J gene: TRBJ2-2
CDR3 protein: CASKQGAGDTGELFF
CDR3 DNA: TGTGCCAGCAAACAGGGGGCCGGTGACACCGGGGAGCTGTTTTTT

D gene: TRBD2
clone size: NA
V gene: TRBV4-1
J gene: TRBJ2-7
CDR3 protein: CASSLGWGGDYEQYF
CDR3 DNA: TGCGCCAGCAGCCTCGGTTGGGGGGGAGACTACGAGCAGTACTTC

D gene: TRBD2
clone size: NA
V gene: TRBV14
J gene: TRBJ2-1
CDR3 protein: CASSQVASGYNEQFF
CDR3 DNA: TGTGCCAGCAGCCAAGTAGCTAGCGGCTACAATGAGCAGTTCTTC

D gene: NA
clone size: few
V gene: TRBV6-5
J gene: TRBJ1-1
CDR3 protein: CASSPRGNTEAFF
CDR3 DNA: TGTGCCAGCAGTCCAAGGGGGAACACTGAAGCTTTCTTT

D gene: TRBD2
clone size: NA
V gene: TRBV11-1
J gene: TRBJ2-4
CDR3 protein: CASSPGTSGGPKNIQYF
CDR3 DNA: TGTGCCAGCAGCCCAGGGACTAGCGGGGGGCCGAAAAACATTCAGTACTTC

D gene: TRBD1
clone size: NA
V gene: TRBV27
J gene: TRBJ2-4
CDR3 protein: CASSSQGAAKNIQYF
CDR3 DNA: TGTGCCAGCAGTTCTCAGGGGGCTGCCAAAAACATTCAGTACTTC

D gene: NA
clone size: NA
V gene: TRBV29-1
J gene: TRBJ2-6
CDR3 protein: CSVGQSGANVLTF
CDR3 DNA: TGCAGCGTTGGACAGTCTGGGGCCAACGTCCTGACTTTC

D gene: TRBD1
clone size: NA
V gene: TRBV19
J gene: TRBJ1-5
CDR3 protein: CASSMSRSGGNQPQHF
CDR3 DNA: TGTGCCAGTAGTATGAGTAGATCAGGGGGAAATCAGCCCCAGCATTTT

D gene: NA
clone size: NA
V gene: TRBV30
J gene: TRBJ2-5
CDR3 protein: CAWSVIAGTQYF
CDR3 DNA: TGTGCCTGGAGTGTTATTGCGGGGACCCAGTACTTC

D gene: TRBD1
clone size: NA
V gene: TRBV7-3
J gene: TRBJ1-6
CDR3 protein: CASSLTGQGITPLHF
CDR3 DNA: TGTGCCAGCAGCTTAACGGGACAGGGGATTACACCCCTCCACTTT

D gene: TRBD2
clone size: NA
V gene: TRBV5-6
J gene: TRBJ2-5
CDR3 protein: CASSLEVAGSQETQYF
CDR3 DNA: TGTGCCAGCAGCTTGGAGGTAGCGGGGAGCCAAGAGACCCAGTACTTC

D gene: TRBD1
clone size: NA
V gene: TRBV5-1
J gene: TRBJ1-2
CDR3 protein: CASSPGTGGGGYTF
CDR3 DNA: TGCGCCAGCAGCCCAGGGACAGGGGGAGGTGGCTACACCTTC